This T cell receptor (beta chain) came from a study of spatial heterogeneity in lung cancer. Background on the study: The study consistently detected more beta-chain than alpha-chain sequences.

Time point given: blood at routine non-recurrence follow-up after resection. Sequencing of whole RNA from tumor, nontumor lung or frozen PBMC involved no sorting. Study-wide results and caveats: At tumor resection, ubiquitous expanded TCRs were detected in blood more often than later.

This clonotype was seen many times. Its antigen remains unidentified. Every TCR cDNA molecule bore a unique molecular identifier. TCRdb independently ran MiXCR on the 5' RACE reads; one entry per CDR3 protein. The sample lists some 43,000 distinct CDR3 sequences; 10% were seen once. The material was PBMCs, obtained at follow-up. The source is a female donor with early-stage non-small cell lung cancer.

The CDR3: CASSPEGWNNQPQHF. The CDR3 nucleotides read TGTGCCAGCAGCCCAGAGGGGTGGAACAATCAGCCCCAGCATTTT. The V and J genes are TRBV7-9 and TRBJ1-5, with TRBD1 as a possible D gene (5 bases). The germline CDR1 and CDR2 sequences are SEHNR and FQNEAQ (reference sequence). The CDR3 spans 15 residues. Trimming stripped 5 bases from V and 3 bases from J, with 14 bases between. Supplemented by reference TRBV7-9 and TRBJ1-5, the full variable domain reads DTGVSQNPRHKITKRGQNVTFRCDPISEHNRLYWYRQTLGQGPEFLTYFQNEAQLEKSRLLSDRFSAERPKGSFSTLEIQRTEQGDSAMYLCASSPEGWNNQPQHFGDGTRLSIL.